The 28 T cell receptor beta chains presented below share a single source sample, sequenced in a study of cytomegalovirus exposure and HLA in healthy donors. The PCR contained 60 Vbeta and 13 Jbeta primers. Data came from immunoSEQ multiplex PCR; TCRdb stores just in-frame clones and leaves some out. The sample includes about 130,000 clones, over 70% of them seen just once. Sequencing was done on a sample of PBMCs. The receptors were gathered from a man under 40 in good health and CMV-seronegative.

The rearrangement links TRBV10-3 to TRBJ2-1; TRBD2 is a possible D gene (6 bases). Trimming stripped 6 bases from V and 10 bases from J, with 16 bases between. CDR1 is ENHRY, CDR2 SYGVKD, per germline. The CDR3 contains 13 residues. CDR3 sequence reads: CAISFSPRGEQFF. CDR3 sequence (DNA): TGTGCCATCAGCTTCTCCCCCCGGGGGGAGCAGTTCTTC.

This chain uses TRBV4-3 with TRBJ2-3, with D perhaps matching TRBD1 (5 bases). The germline V and J ends were trimmed by 2 bases and 1 base, with 7 bases remaining between them. Per the germline V gene, CDR1 is LGHNA and CDR2 is YSLEER. The CDR3 has 14 residues. The CDR3 here is CASSQLGGTDTQYF. The CDR3, as DNA: TGCGCCAGCAGCCAATTAGGGGGCACAGATACGCAGTATTTT.

The genes are TRBV19 and TRBJ1-1; D is possibly TRBD1 (6 bases). Trimming shortened V by 6 bases and J by 5 bases, and 22 bases separated the two germline ends. Per the germline V gene, CDR1 is LNHDA and CDR2 is SQIVND (reference sequence). The CDR3 loop spans 16 amino acids. CDR3 in DNA: TGTGCCAGTAGCCCGGGCCAACAGGGCGAGAAGACTGAAGCTTTCTTT. Translated, it gives CASSPGQQGEKTEAFF.

This chain connects TRBV6-5 to TRBJ2-4; the D is unclear. The CDR3 loop spans 13 amino acids. Trimming stripped 0 bases from V and 6 bases from J, with 6 bases between. CDR1 MNHEY and CDR2 SVGAGI come from the germline V gene. The CDR3 sequence: CASSYSSGNIQYF. The CDR3 DNA sequence: TGTGCCAGCAGTTACTCGTCGGGAAACATTCAGTACTTC.

V usage is TRBV11-2 and J usage is TRBJ2-3; 8 nucleotides align to TRBD2. Germline values: CDR1 SGHAT, CDR2 FQNNGV. The CDR3 totals 15 residues. The ends lost 5 bases at V and 2 bases at J; junction bases unmatched: 6. CDR3 region: CASSLSAGDTDTQYF. The CDR3 DNA reads as TGTGCCAGCAGCCTCTCAGCGGGAGACACAGATACGCAGTATTTT. Full variable domain (outside the CDR3, taken from reference TRBV11-2 and TRBJ2-3): EAGVAQSPRYKIIEKRQSVAFWCNPISGHATLYWYQQILGQGPKLLIQFQNNGVVDDSQLPKDRFSAERLKGVDSTLKIQPAKLEDSAVYLCASSLSAGDTDTQYFGPGTRLTVL.

The chain recombines TRBV28 with TRBJ1-3; TRBD1 agrees at 7 bases. CDR3 length equals 14 residues. Germline V gene lookup returns CDR1 MDHEN and CDR2 SYDVKM. The trim removed 8 bases at V and 4 bases at J, leaving 8 bases unmatched. CDR3 region: CASGVRTGGNTIYF. CDR3 DNA: TGTGCCAGCGGGGTTCGGACAGGCGGAAACACCATATATTTT.

The chain recombines TRBV10-3 with TRBJ1-1; 7 bases fit TRBD1. The trim removed 3 bases at V and 7 bases at J, leaving 17 bases unmatched. The germline CDR1 and CDR2 sequences are ENHRY and SYGVKD. CDR3 length: 17 residues. CDR3 loop: CAISDFNLDRHSDEAFF. CDR3 DNA: TGTGCCATCAGTGACTTCAACCTGGACAGGCATTCTGATGAAGCTTTCTTT.

This clone was seen only a few times. The chain couples TRBV6-6 to TRBJ2-7; a weak D match, TRBD2 (6 bases). The V end lost 5 bases, the J end lost 8 bases, and 19 bases lay between the germline ends. The V gene's germline CDR1 is MNHNY and CDR2 SVGAGI (reference sequence). The CDR3 loop spans 14 amino acids. CDR3 bases: TGTGCCAGCAGTACGGGACTTGATCCTACGCAGCAGTACTTC. Protein product: CASSTGLDPTQQYF.

This chain uses TRBV7-2 with TRBJ2-7, with D perhaps TRBD1 (7 bases). V gave up 1 base and J gave up 5 bases, with 15 bases separating them. Germline CDR1 is SGHTA and CDR2 is FQGNSA. The CDR3 covers 15 residues. CDR3 DNA: TGTGCCAGCAGCTTAGGCGGGACAGTAGTGAACGAGCAGTACTTC. Amino acid sequence: CASSLGGTVVNEQYF.

CDR3 DNA: TGTGCCAGCAGTTTAAACCCGACAGTCTGTGAGCAGTACTTC. It yields the protein CASSLNPTVCEQYF. The chain links TRBV27 to TRBJ2-7, with a weak D call TRBD1 (5 bases). V was cut by 2 bases and J by 7 bases, with 15 bases left in between. Germline loops: CDR1 MNHEY, CDR2 SMNVEV (reference sequence). CDR3 length equals 14 residues.

The chain carries TRBV7-2 and TRBJ2-1; TRBD2 agrees at 13 bases. With V trimmed by 4 bases and J by 9 bases, 12 bases remained unmatched. Looked up from germline, CDR1 is SGHTA and CDR2 is FQGNSA. The CDR3 consists of 17 residues. CDR3 sequence reads: CASSSAHTSGRDGEQFF. As DNA, the CDR3 is TGTGCCAGCAGCTCCGCCCATACTAGCGGGAGGGATGGTGAGCAGTTCTTC.

This clone has only a few counts. The gene calls are TRBV27 and TRBJ2-1; D not certain. Trimming removed 3 bases at V and 0 bases at J, with 3 bases between. The germline gives CDR1 MNHEY, CDR2 SMNVEV (reference sequence). The CDR3 loop spans 13 amino acids. The CDR3: CASSFNSYNEQFF. The CDR3 coding sequence is TGTGCCAGCAGTTTCAACTCCTACAATGAGCAGTTCTTC.

This clone was counted a few times. The chain joins TRBV5-1 to TRBJ1-3; TRBD1 is a possible D gene (5 bases). Germline V gives CDR1 SGHRS, CDR2 YFSETQ. The CDR3 extends over 15 amino acids. Trimming took off 4 bases at V and 4 bases at J, with 15 bases between the two ends. The CDR3: CASSPDTLAGNTIYF. In DNA, the CDR3 is TGCGCCAGCAGCCCGGACACCCTGGCAGGAAACACCATATATTTT.

V usage is TRBV7-9 and J usage is TRBJ1-1; 9 bases match TRBD1. With V trimmed by 0 bases and J by 4 bases, 12 bases remained unmatched. CDR3 length equals 18 residues. CDR1 is SEHNR and CDR2 is FQNEAQ in the germline V gene (reference sequence). Here the CDR3 DNA reads TGTGCCAGCAGCTTAGCGATATTTAGGACAGGGGAGAGCACTGAAGCTTTCTTT. Protein product: CASSLAIFRTGESTEAFF.

The table lists this clone with a few counts. V and J are TRBV7-2 and TRBJ2-7; 8 nucleotides align to TRBD2. Germline CDR1 SGHTA, CDR2 FQGNSA. V lost 5 bases to trimming and J lost 4 bases; unmatched junction nucleotides: 7. The CDR3 length is 14 residues. This CDR3 is CASSPSGSGYEQYF. CDR3 nucleotide sequence: TGTGCCAGCAGCCCAAGCGGGAGTGGGTACGAGCAGTACTTC.

V usage is TRBV9 and J usage is TRBJ2-1; 10 bases match TRBD1. Germline lookup yields CDR1 SGDLS and CDR2 YYNGEE. CDR3 length: 13 amino acids. V dropped 4 bases and J dropped 9; count of bases not matched to a gene: 4. The CDR3 DNA sequence: TGTGCCAGCAGCTCGGGACAGGGGACTGAGCAGTTCTTC. It translates to CASSSGQGTEQFF.

This chain joins TRBV5-6 and TRBJ2-5, with D possibly matching TRBD1 (6 bases). The J call may not be correct, given that the DNA end is closer to TRBJ2-7. From germline, CDR1 is SGHDT and CDR2 YYEEEE. The CDR3 runs 15 residues. This chain's CDR3 is CASSLVGTKWYEQYF. In DNA, the CDR3 is TGTGCCAGCAGCTTGGTAGGGACAAAATGGTACGAGCAGTACTTC.

This clone was recorded only once. The chain is built from TRBV7-7 and TRBJ2-5; 12 positions match TRBD2. In germline, CDR1 is SSHAT, CDR2 FNYEAQ (reference sequence). The CDR3 covers 16 residues. V shed 3 bases, J shed 4 bases, and the junction held 6 bases outside the gene matches. CDR3 loop: CASSLSTSGRGETQYF. In DNA, the CDR3 is TGTGCCAGCAGCTTGTCGACTAGCGGGAGAGGAGAGACCCAGTACTTC.

The chain uses TRBV29-1 and TRBJ2-7, with TRBD1 matching 8 bases. Trimming took 3 bases from V and 9 from J; bases not matched to a gene: 7. CDR3 length equals 12 residues. Germline CDR1 SQVTM, CDR2 ANQGSEA. The CDR3 region is CSVDKTGDTQYF. CDR3 nucleotides: TGCAGCGTTGATAAGACAGGGGATACGCAGTACTTC.

This chain links TRBV28 with TRBJ2-6; 7 bases fit TRBD2. V was pared by 8 bases and J by 2 bases, with 6 bases of the junction left unmatched. Germline values: CDR1 MDHEN, CDR2 SYDVKM. This CDR3 has 15 amino acids. This CDR3 reads CASDGGGTGANVLTF. The CDR3, as DNA: TGTGCCAGCGATGGGGGGGGGACTGGGGCCAACGTCCTGACTTTC.

V usage is TRBV11-2 and J usage is TRBJ2-5, with a possible D match to TRBD2 (6 bases). V lost 5 bases, J lost 2 bases, and 15 bases lay in between. CDR1 and CDR2 from the germline V gene are SGHAT and FQNNGV. The CDR3 loop spans 15 amino acids. The CDR3 spells CASSDSRRDQETQYF. The CDR3 coding sequence is TGTGCCAGCAGCGACTCCCGGCGGGATCAAGAGACCCAGTACTTC.

The chain couples TRBV25-1 to TRBJ2-1, with 12 bases fitting TRBD2. J lost 9 bases, V lost 7 bases, and 4 bases had no gene match. This CDR3 is 13 amino acids long. Germline assignment: CDR1 MGHDK and CDR2 SYGVNS. The CDR3 DNA follows: TGTGCCAGCATGCTAGCGGGAGGGAGTGAGCAGTTCTTC. It codes for CASMLAGGSEQFF.

V and J are TRBV7-9 and TRBJ2-1, with D hard to call. V was clipped by 7 bases and J by 14 bases, with 18 bases between them. The V gene's germline CDR1 is SEHNR and CDR2 FQNEAQ (reference sequence). The CDR3 loop spans 12 amino acids. The CDR3 bases are TGTGCCAGCACTTCCGACACCATTTCGGAGTTCTTC. Translation: CASTSDTISEFF. Filled out from reference TRBV7-9 and TRBJ2-1, the complete variable domain reads DTGVSQNPRHKITKRGQNVTFRCDPISEHNRLYWYRQTLGQGPEFLTYFQNEAQLEKSRLLSDRFSAERPKGSFSTLEIQRTEQGDSAMYLCASTSDTISEFFGPGTRLTVL.

CDR3 loop: CASSFGGYGYTF. The DNA of the CDR3 is TGTGCCAGCAGTTTCGGGGGCTATGGCTACACCTTC. The J gene is TRBJ1-2, the V gene TRBV28, with a possible D match to TRBD1 (5 bases). Germline V lookup: CDR1 MDHEN, CDR2 SYDVKM. Trimming cost V 3 bases and J 4 bases, with 6 bases left between them. CDR3 length: 12 amino acids.

This chain uses TRBV29-1 with TRBJ2-3; 12 nucleotides line up with TRBD2. Germline V lookup: CDR1 SQVTM, CDR2 ANQGSEA. The CDR3 loop spans 17 amino acids. J was trimmed by 1 base and V by 1 base; bases with no gene match: 6. CDR3 in amino acids: CSVEGPSGRAGTDTQYF. The CDR3 nucleotides are TGCAGCGTTGAAGGGCCTAGCGGGAGGGCCGGCACAGATACGCAGTATTTT.

This clone was seen more than once but under ten times. The CDR3 region is CASNPDSTGGYTF. For the CDR3, the DNA is TGTGCCAGTAACCCAGACAGTACGGGTGGCTACACCTTC. The genes are TRBV19 and TRBJ1-2; D may be TRBD1 (5 bases). Germline V lookup: CDR1 LNHDA, CDR2 SQIVND (reference sequence). The CDR3 has 13 residues. The V gene lost 7 bases and the J gene lost 7 bases, with 16 bases spanning the gap.

The chain carries TRBV19 and TRBJ1-5; a weak D match, TRBD1 (6 bases). This CDR3 has 17 amino acids. V shed 2 bases and J shed 2 bases, with 16 bases lying between them. The germline CDR1 and CDR2 sequences are LNHDA and SQIVND (reference sequence). The CDR3: CASSILIQGGGNQPQHF. In nucleotides, the CDR3 is TGTGCCAGTAGTATACTTATACAGGGTGGTGGCAATCAGCCCCAGCATTTT.

This chain links TRBV6-1 with TRBJ2-7; D call uncertain. The CDR3 has 14 amino acids. The V and J ends lost 3 bases and 8 bases respectively, with 17 bases between them. Germline V gives CDR1 MNHNS, CDR2 SASEGT. CDR3 DNA sequence: TGTGCCAGCAGTGAGCCAGGCCATTACGTCAAGCAGTACTTC. It is translated as CASSEPGHYVKQYF.